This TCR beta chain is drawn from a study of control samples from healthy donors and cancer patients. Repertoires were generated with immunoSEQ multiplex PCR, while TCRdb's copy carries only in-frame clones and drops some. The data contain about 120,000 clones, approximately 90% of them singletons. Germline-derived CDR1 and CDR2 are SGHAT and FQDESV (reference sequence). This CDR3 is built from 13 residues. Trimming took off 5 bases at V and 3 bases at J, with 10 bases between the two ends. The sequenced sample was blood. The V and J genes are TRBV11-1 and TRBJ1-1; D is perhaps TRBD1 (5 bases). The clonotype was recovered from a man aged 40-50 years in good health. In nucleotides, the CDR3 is TGTGCCAGCAGCGGACGGGGGGACACTGAAGCTTTCTTT. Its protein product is CASSGRGDTEAFF.